This T cell receptor (beta chain) derives from a study of T cell repertoires in cytomegalovirus infection. About the research overall: Indications of both CMV infection and matching HLA type were provided by public TCR beta signatures. General study findings and limits: There were HLA-C-restricted CMV-specific TCR beta clonotypes dominating the ex vivo response.

TCRdb re-derived calls from the reads in MiXCR, one entry per CDR3 protein. The repertoire includes around 800,000 distinct CDR3 sequences, 32% of them detected once, and around 12% sits in the top ten. The CDR3 contains 16 residues. Trimming stripped 0 bases from V and 0 bases from J, with 9 bases between. Germline V gives CDR1 KGHSH, CDR2 LQKENI. There are a few counts of this clonotype. Its matching antigen is unknown. The chain links TRBV18 to TRBJ2-4; D possibly corresponds to TRBD2 (6 bases). This TCR derives from a human donor in good health (CMV status not recorded). Some clones in this sample may be carry-over from other donors' samples. Sample: cultured CD8+ T cells from PBMCs, taken from culture after CMV antigen stimulation. CDR3 loop: CASSPPGGLAKNIQYF. The CDR3 DNA reads TGTGCCAGCTCACCACCCGGGGGACTAGCCAAAAACATTCAGTACTTC.